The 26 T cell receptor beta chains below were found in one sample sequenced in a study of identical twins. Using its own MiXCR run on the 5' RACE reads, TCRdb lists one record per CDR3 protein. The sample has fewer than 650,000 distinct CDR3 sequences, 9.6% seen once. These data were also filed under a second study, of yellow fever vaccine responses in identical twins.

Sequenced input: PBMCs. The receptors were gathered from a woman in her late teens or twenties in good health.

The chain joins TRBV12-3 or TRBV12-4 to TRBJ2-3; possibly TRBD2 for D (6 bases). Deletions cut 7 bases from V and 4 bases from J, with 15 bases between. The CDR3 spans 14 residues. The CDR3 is CASTPRRRADTQYF. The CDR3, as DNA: TGTGCCAGCACCCCCAGGCGGAGGGCAGATACGCAGTATTTT.

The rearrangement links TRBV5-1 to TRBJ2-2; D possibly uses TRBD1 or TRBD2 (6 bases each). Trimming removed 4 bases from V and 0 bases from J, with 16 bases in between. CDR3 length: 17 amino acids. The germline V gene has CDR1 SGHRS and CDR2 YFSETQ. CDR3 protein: CASSLGGGAANTGELFF. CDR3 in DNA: TGCGCCAGCAGCCTCGGGGGCGGGGCGGCGAACACCGGGGAGCTGTTTTTT.

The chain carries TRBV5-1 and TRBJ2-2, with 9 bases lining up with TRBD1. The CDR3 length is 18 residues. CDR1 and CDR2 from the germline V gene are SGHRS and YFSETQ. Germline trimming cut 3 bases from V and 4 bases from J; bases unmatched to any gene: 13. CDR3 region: CASSSGQGTKKGTGELFF. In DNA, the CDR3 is TGCGCCAGCAGCTCAGGACAGGGGACGAAGAAGGGCACCGGGGAGCTGTTTTTT.

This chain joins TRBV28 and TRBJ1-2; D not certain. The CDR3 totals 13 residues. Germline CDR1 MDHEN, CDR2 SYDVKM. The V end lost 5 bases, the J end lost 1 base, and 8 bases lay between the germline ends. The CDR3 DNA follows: TGTGCCAGCAGTCTCCCAGATAACTATGGCTACACCTTC. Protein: CASSLPDNYGYTF.

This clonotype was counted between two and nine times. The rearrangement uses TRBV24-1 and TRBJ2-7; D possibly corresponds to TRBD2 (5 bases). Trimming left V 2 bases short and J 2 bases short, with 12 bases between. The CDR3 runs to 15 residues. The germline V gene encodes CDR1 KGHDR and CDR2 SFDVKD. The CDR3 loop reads CATSDSGMPTYEQYF. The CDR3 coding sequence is TGTGCCACCAGTGATTCCGGGATGCCTACCTACGAGCAGTACTTC.

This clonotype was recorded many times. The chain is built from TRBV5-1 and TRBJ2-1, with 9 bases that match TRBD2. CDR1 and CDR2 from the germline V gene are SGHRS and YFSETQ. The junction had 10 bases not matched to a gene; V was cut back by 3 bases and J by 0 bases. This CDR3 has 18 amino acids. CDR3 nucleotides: TGCGCCAGCAGCTCGGGTAGCGGGGGACTTAGCTCCTACAATGAGCAGTTCTTC. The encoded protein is CASSSGSGGLSSYNEQFF.

The CDR3 loop reads CSARDPSGLAGDYNEQFF. The CDR3 DNA is TGCAGTGCTAGAGATCCCTCGGGACTAGCAGGGGATTACAATGAGCAGTTCTTC. The gene calls are TRBV20-1 and TRBJ2-1, with 9 bases matching TRBD2. Trimming cost V 0 bases and J 4 bases; bases outside gene matches: 13. The CDR3 runs 18 residues. Germline CDR1 reads DFQATT; CDR2 reads SNEGSKA (reference sequence).

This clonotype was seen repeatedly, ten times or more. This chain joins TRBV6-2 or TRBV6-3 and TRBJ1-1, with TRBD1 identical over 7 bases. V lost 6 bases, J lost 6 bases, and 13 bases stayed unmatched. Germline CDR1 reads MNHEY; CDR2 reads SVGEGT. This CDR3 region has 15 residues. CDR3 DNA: TGTGCCAGCAGCCGAGCAGGGGGAGGTATGTCTGAAGCTTTCTTT. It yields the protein CASSRAGGGMSEAFF.

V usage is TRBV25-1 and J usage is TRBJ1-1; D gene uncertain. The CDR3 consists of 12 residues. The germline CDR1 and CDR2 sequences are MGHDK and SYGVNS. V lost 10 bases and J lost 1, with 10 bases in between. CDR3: CATQGWNTEAFF. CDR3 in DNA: TGTGCCACCCAAGGCTGGAACACTGAAGCTTTCTTT.

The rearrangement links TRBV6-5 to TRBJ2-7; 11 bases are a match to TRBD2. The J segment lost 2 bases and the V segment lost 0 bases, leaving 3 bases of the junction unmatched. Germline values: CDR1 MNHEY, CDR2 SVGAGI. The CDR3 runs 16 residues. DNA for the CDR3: TGTGCCAGCAGTTACTCCCAGACTAGCGGGGCCTACGAGCAGTACTTC. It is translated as CASSYSQTSGAYEQYF.

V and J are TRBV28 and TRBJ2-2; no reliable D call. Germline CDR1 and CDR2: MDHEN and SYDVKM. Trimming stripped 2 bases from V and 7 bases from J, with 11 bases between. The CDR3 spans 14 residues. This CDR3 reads CASSLVSQVGELFF. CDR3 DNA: TGTGCCAGCAGTTTAGTATCGCAGGTCGGGGAGCTGTTTTTT.

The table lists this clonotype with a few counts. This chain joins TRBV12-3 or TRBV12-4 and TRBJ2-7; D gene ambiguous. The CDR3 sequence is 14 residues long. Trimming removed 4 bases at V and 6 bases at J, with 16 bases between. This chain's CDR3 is CASSSTGSSSEQYF. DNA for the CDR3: TGTGCCAGCAGTTCCACCGGGTCCTCTAGCGAGCAGTACTTC.

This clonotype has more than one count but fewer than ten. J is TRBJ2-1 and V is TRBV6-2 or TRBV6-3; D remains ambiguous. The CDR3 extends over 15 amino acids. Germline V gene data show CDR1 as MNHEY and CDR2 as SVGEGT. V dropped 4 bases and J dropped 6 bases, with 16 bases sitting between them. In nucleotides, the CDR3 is TGTGCCAGCAGTTTGTCAGCGCTAGGAACCAATGAGCAGTTCTTC. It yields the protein CASSLSALGTNEQFF.

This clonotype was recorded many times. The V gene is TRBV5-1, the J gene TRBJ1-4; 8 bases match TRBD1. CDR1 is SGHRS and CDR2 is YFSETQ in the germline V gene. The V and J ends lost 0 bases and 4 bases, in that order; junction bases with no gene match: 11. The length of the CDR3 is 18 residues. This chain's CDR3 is CASSLVGRRTGLNEKLFF. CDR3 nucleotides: TGCGCCAGCAGCTTGGTCGGGCGGAGGACAGGGCTTAATGAAAAACTGTTTTTT.

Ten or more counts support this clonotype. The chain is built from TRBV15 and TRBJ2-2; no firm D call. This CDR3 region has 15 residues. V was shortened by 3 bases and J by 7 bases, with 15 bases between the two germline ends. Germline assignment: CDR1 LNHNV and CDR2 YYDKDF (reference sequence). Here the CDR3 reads CATSSPLRGGGELFF. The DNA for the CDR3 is TGTGCCACCAGCAGCCCCCTGCGAGGCGGCGGGGAGCTGTTTTTT.

CDR3 bases: TGTGCCAGCAGTCCAAGAAGTACGCGGGACGCGGGGGACGAGCAGTACTTC. It encodes CASSPRSTRDAGDEQYF. The chain carries TRBV4-2 and TRBJ2-7; 7 bases map to TRBD2. The CDR3 consists of 17 residues. Unmatched junction bases numbered 19, after V lost 6 bases and J lost 5 bases. Germline-derived CDR1 and CDR2 are LGHNA and YNFKEQ.

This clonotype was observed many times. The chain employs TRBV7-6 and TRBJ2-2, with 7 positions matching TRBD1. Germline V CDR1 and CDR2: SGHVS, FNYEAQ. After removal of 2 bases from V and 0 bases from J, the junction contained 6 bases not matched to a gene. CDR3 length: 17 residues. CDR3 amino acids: CASSLRQGTANTGELFF. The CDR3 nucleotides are TGTGCCAGCAGCTTACGACAGGGTACCGCGAACACCGGGGAGCTGTTTTTT.

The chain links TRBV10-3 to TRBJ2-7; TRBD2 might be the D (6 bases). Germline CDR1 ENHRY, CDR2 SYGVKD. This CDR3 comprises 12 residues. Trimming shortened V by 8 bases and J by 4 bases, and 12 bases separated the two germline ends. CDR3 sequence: CAIGGVGYEQYF. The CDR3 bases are TGTGCCATCGGCGGGGTAGGGTACGAGCAGTACTTC.

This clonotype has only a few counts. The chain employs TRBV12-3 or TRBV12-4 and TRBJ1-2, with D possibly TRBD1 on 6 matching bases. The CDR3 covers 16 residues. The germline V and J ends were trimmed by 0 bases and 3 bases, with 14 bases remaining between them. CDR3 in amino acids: CASSLATGGQDYGYTF. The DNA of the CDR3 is TGTGCCAGCAGTTTAGCAACGGGGGGGCAAGACTATGGCTACACCTTC.

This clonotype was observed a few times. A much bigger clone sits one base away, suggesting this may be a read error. The CDR3 here is CASNPQAGLTNTGELFF. The CDR3 bases are TGTGCCAGCAACCCCCAGGCGGGCTTGACGAACACCGGGGAGCTGTTTTTT. The rearrangement joins TRBV12-3 or TRBV12-4 to TRBJ2-2; D may be TRBD2 (5 bases). The V gene lost 7 bases and the J gene lost 0 bases, with 18 bases spanning the gap. CDR3 size: 17 residues.

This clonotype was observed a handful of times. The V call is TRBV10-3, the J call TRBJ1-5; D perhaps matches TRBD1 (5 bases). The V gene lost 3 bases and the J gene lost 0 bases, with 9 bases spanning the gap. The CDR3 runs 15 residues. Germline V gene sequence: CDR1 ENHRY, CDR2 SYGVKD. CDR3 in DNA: TGTGCCATCAGTGACTCCGGGGGTAGCAATCAGCCCCAGCATTTT. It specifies CAISDSGGSNQPQHF.

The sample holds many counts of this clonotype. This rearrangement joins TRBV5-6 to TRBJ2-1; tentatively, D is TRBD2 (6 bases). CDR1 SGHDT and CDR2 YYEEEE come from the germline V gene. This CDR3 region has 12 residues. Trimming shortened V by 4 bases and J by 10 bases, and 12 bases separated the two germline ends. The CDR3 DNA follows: TGTGCCAGCAGCCCGGCGGGAAGGGAGCAGTTCTTC. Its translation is CASSPAGREQFF.

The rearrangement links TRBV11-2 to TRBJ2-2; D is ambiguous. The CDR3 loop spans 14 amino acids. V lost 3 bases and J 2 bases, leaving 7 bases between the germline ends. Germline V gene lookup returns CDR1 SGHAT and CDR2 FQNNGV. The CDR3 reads CASSFMVNTGELFF. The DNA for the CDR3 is TGTGCCAGCAGCTTTATGGTTAACACCGGGGAGCTGTTTTTT.

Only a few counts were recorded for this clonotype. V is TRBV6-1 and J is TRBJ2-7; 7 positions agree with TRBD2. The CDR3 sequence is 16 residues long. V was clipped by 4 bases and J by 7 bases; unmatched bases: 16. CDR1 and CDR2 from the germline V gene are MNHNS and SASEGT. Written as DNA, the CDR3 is TGTGCCAGCAGTGGGGGGGGGAGTCTAGGTAAAGGGGAGCAGTACTTC. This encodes CASSGGGSLGKGEQYF.

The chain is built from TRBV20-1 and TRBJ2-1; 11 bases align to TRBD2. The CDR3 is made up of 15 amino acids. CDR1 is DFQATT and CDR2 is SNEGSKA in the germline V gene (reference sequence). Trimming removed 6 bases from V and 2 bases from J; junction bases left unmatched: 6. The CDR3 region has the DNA TGCAGTGCACCCCAACTAGCGGGAGCCTACAATGAGCAGTTCTTC. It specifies CSAPQLAGAYNEQFF.

The CDR3 DNA sequence: TGTGCCAGCAGCGCCCTCGACGAGAGCCCTAGCACAGATACGCAGTATTTT. As protein: CASSALDESPSTDTQYF. The chain carries TRBV7-9 and TRBJ2-3; D is undetermined. V lost 5 bases and J lost 0, with 18 bases in between. Per germline, CDR1 SEHNR and CDR2 FQNEAQ (reference sequence). This CDR3 has 17 residues.